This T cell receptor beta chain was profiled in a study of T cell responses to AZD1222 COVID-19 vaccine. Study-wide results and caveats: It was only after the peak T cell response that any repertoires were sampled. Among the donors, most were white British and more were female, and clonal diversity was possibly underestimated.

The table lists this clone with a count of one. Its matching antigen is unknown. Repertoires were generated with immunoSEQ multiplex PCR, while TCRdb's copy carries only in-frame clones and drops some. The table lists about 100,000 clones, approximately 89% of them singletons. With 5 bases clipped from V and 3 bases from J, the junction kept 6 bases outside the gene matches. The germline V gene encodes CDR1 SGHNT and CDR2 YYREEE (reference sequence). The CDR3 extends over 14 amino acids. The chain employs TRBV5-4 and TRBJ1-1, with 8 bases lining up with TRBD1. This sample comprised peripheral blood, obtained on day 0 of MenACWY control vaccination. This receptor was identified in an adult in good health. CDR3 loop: CASRPGGADTEAFF. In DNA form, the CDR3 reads TGTGCCAGCAGACCAGGGGGCGCGGACACTGAAGCTTTCTTT.